This T cell receptor (beta chain) emerged from a study of OX40 agonist ivuxolimab in advanced cancers. CDR3 size: 14 residues. V dropped 8 bases and J dropped 4 bases, with 12 bases sitting between them. Germline CDR1 reads MDHEN; CDR2 reads SYDVKM. Measured with immunoSEQ multiplex PCR; TCRdb has only the in-frame clones, and not every one. The sample records tens of thousands of clones, under 90% being singletons. V is TRBV28 and J is TRBJ2-6; D gene ambiguous. This sequence was found in an adult with an advanced solid tumor such as melanoma, head and neck, liver or kidney cancer. This specimen was CD4+ or CD8+ T cells sorted from blood, taken in a trial of the OX40 agonist ivuxolimab. The CDR3 here is CASRQLDGANVLTF. In nucleotides, the CDR3 is TGTGCCAGCCGCCAGCTGGACGGGGCCAACGTCCTGACTTTC.